This TCR beta chain was obtained from a study of post-analysis software for immune sequencing data (dated by TCRdb to about 2015). Study-level background: Recorded disease courses included relapsing-remitting, secondary progressive and progressive-relapsing multiple sclerosis, with some patients lacking subtype annotation. The patient repertoires were set against eleven to twelve previously published healthy control repertoires from donors whose ages ranged from roughly 6 to 27 years. A subset of samples was prepared in parallel using single-end sample barcoding, then pooled and co-amplified after Illumina adapter ligation.

The paper as a whole reports these results and caveats: Significantly lower normalized Chao1 diversity was found in multiple sclerosis patients than in controls, suggesting substantial peripheral T-cell clonal expansion. When samples were clustered directly using the F measure, samples prepared in the same batch co-clustered strongly, which prompted a batch-effect correction. The control group was slightly older than the multiple sclerosis patient group. Several TRBV segments, including TRBV5-6, TRBV5-1 and TRBV20-1, were significantly more frequent in patients than controls.

Worth noting for this clonotype: Its antigen specificity is not known. No base-level quality is on record; no much larger clone is a single base apart.

Taken from the germline V gene, the CDR1 and CDR2 loops are SGDLS and YYNGEE. Including the terminal cysteine and phenylalanine, the CDR3 comprises 14 residues. Only the CDR3 region is kept as DNA, spanning 42 bases read in frame from base 1. Deletion took 4 bases off V and 2 bases off J, with a span of 13 bases between the germline ends. To demonstrate the VDJtools post-analysis software, TCR beta repertoires were profiled from the peripheral blood of about 13 young patients with multiple sclerosis. Multiple sclerosis patients were children and adolescents aged roughly 6 to 17 years. The library was generated by PCR. Reads for this sample came from an Illumina HiSeq 2500. Unique molecular identifiers were incorporated into TCR beta cDNA libraries to reduce PCR and sequencing biases. Roughly 500,000 cDNA molecules were obtained for every 1 to 10 million input T cells, so each molecule roughly corresponded to one T cell. The patient libraries were prepared and sequenced using the same protocol as the earlier healthy control dataset. Within a given batch, samples were prepared together, multiplexed and sequenced on the same HiSeq lane. The study's own analysis went as follows. Raw barcoded reads were processed with MIGEC, discarding single-read molecular identifier groups before consensus assembly and CDR3 extraction. VDJtools was used for post-analysis of the clonotype tables, with diversity normalized by down-sampling every dataset to the smallest sample size. In repertoire overlap clustering, CDR3 amino acid sequences, but not nucleotide sequences, were matched to correct batch-related cross-sample contamination. The raw public data were reprocessed by TCRdb itself: fastp quality trimming at Q25, MiXCR clonotype calling, in-frame beta chains only. When rows share a CDR3 protein, they turn into one entry using the most common DNA and genes. TCRdb's processing, not the authors', yielded these V and J calls. The sample table records around 400,000 distinct CDR3 sequences; about 39% of these occur just once. About 8% of the sample goes to the ten largest clones.

The V and J segments used are TRBV9 and TRBJ2-7, with an unclear D gene assignment. Sample: blood. The TCR was taken from a girl aged 2-10 years with multiple sclerosis. The bases read TGTGCCAGCAGCCCCCAGGTAGGGCCCTACGAGCAGTACTTC. This encodes CASSPQVGPYEQYF.